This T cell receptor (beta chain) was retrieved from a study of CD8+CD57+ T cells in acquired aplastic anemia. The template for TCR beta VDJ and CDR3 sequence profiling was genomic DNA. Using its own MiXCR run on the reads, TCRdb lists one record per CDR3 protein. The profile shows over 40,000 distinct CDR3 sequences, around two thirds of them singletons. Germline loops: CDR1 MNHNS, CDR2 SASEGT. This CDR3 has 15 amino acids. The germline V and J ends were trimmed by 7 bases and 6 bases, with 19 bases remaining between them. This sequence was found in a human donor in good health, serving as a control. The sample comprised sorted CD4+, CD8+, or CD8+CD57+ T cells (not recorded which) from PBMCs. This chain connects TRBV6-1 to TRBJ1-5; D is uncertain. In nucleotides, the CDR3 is TGTGCCAGCACCACAGCCGCTCGGGATAGTCAGCCCCAGCATTTT. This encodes CASTTAARDSQPQHF.